This T cell receptor (beta chain) was recorded in a study of T cell responses to AZD1222 COVID-19 vaccine. This CDR3 comprises 13 residues. Libraries were prepared by immunoSEQ multiplex PCR; TCRdb keeps only in-frame clonotypes and omits some of them. This table has 150,000 to 200,000 clones, around 90% appearing once. The rearrangement uses TRBV21-1 and TRBJ1-6. TRBV21-1 is reported as a pseudogene. The material was peripheral blood, obtained 28 days after the second AZD1222 dose. This receptor was taken from an adult who received the AZD1222 COVID-19 vaccine. CDR3 protein: CASSKVCNSPLHF. CDR3 in DNA: TGTGCCAGCAGCAAAGTTTGTAATTCACCCCTCCACTTT.